The 11 T cell receptor beta chains below come from one sample, sequenced in a study of T cell repertoires in aging, cancer and after chemotherapy. Rearranged V-D-J TRB sequences were amplified with a mixed TRB-A/B primer pool. One entry per CDR3 protein, called by TCRdb with MiXCR from the multiplex PCR reads. The repertoire includes about 11,000 distinct CDR3 sequences, under 30% of them detected once, and over 1.5% sits in the top ten. TCR beta rearrangements were amplified from peripheral blood genomic DNA. Sequenced: blood. The receptors shown here come from a human donor in good health.

In its sample, this clonotype was seen a few times. The rearrangement joins TRBV18 to TRBJ1-2, with TRBD1 matching 7 bases. The V gene end was trimmed by 3 bases and the J gene end by 10 bases; junction bases not matched to a gene: 8. CDR3 length: 13 amino acids. Germline values: CDR1 KGHSH, CDR2 LQKENI. The CDR3: CASSPADRSLYTF. The CDR3 DNA reads as TGTGCCAGCTCACCCGCGGACAGGAGCCTCTACACCTTC.

This chain uses TRBV6-2 or TRBV6-3 with TRBJ2-1; tentatively, D is TRBD1 or TRBD2 (5 bases each). Germline lookup yields CDR1 MNHEY and CDR2 SVGEGT. CDR3 size: 16 residues. V dropped 2 bases and J dropped 4 bases, with 15 bases sitting between them. In DNA form, the CDR3 reads TGTGCCAGCAGTTACAGCAGGGTAGGGAGATACAATGAGCAGTTCTTC. Its translation is CASSYSRVGRYNEQFF.

This chain connects TRBV10-3 to TRBJ2-1; 7 nucleotides align to TRBD1. Germline CDR1 is ENHRY and CDR2 is SYGVKD. CDR3 size: 14 residues. V was clipped by 8 bases and J by 4 bases; unmatched bases: 8. CDR3 protein: CAIRETGIYNEQFF. DNA for the CDR3: TGTGCCATCCGAGAGACAGGGATTTACAATGAGCAGTTCTTC.

This clonotype was seen more than once but under ten times. The V and J genes are TRBV12-3 or TRBV12-4 and TRBJ1-3, with D possibly being TRBD1 (6 bases). CDR3 size: 17 residues. V lost 1 base to trimming and J lost 3 bases, with 16 bases between them. As DNA, the CDR3 is TGTGCCAGCAGTTTAGGTGTCGGGCAGGGGTATGGAAACACCATATATTTT. It encodes CASSLGVGQGYGNTIYF.

V is TRBV27 and J is TRBJ2-3; D unclear. The V end lost 2 bases, the J end lost 4 bases, and 10 bases lay between the germline ends. This CDR3 has 14 residues. The germline V gene encodes CDR1 MNHEY and CDR2 SMNVEV (reference sequence). The CDR3 here is CASSLGAPADTQYF. As DNA, the CDR3 is TGTGCCAGCAGTTTAGGAGCACCGGCAGATACGCAGTATTTT.

As regards this clonotype: This sequence may be a read error, since a much larger clone differs from it by one base. The gene calls are TRBV19 and TRBJ1-2, with TRBD1 as a possible D gene (6 bases). V was trimmed by 7 bases and J by 4 bases, leaving 25 bases between them. The CDR3 totals 17 residues. Germline V gene data show CDR1 as LNHDA and CDR2 as SQIVND (reference sequence). The CDR3 is CASIMTGGAEISYGYTF. The CDR3 region has the DNA TGTGCCAGTATTATGACGGGGGGCGCGGAGATTAGCTATGGCTACACCTTC.

The chain uses TRBV5-1 and TRBJ2-7, with unresolved D. The CDR3 is 14 residues long. Germline values: CDR1 SGHRS, CDR2 YFSETQ. Trimming pared 5 bases from V and 2 bases from J, leaving 14 bases between. The CDR3 loop is CASRQLSQPYEQYF. In nucleotides, the CDR3 is TGCGCCAGCAGACAGCTTAGCCAACCCTACGAGCAGTACTTC.

The V gene is TRBV20-1, the J gene TRBJ2-1; 14 bases agree with TRBD2. The CDR3 is made up of 17 amino acids. The junction had 5 bases not matched to a gene; V was cut back by 4 bases and J by 0 bases. Germline V CDR1 and CDR2: DFQATT, SNEGSKA (reference sequence). The chain's CDR3 is CSAIGTSGSISYNEQFF. CDR3 sequence (DNA): TGCAGTGCTATTGGGACTAGCGGGAGTATCTCCTACAATGAGCAGTTCTTC.

This rearrangement joins TRBV7-9 to TRBJ2-5; TRBD2 agrees at 11 bases. This CDR3 has 14 amino acids. Germline assignment: CDR1 SEHNR and CDR2 FQNEAQ (reference sequence). V shed 4 bases, J shed 7 bases, and the junction held 5 bases outside the gene matches. CDR3 residues: CASSSSGGLRTQYF. As DNA, the CDR3 is TGTGCCAGCAGCTCTAGCGGGGGGTTACGGACCCAGTACTTC. Based on the CDR3 plus reference TRBV7-9 and TRBJ2-5, the full variable domain is DTGVSQNPRHKITKRGQNVTFRCDPISEHNRLYWYRQTLGQGPEFLTYFQNEAQLEKSRLLSDRFSAERPKGSFSTLEIQRTEQGDSAMYLCASSSSGGLRTQYFGPGTRLLVL.

The chain has TRBV6-5 and TRBJ2-4; tentatively, D is TRBD1 or TRBD2 (5 bases each). In germline, CDR1 is MNHEY, CDR2 SVGAGI. This CDR3 has 13 amino acids. Trimming took 7 bases from V and 8 from J, leaving 15 bases between them. The CDR3 spells CASTRVLGDIQYF. CDR3 DNA sequence: TGTGCCAGCACCCGGGTCTTGGGGGACATTCAGTACTTC.

This clonotype was counted between two and nine times. V gene TRBV12-3 or TRBV12-4 combines with J gene TRBJ2-7, with TRBD1 matching 7 bases. Losses at the gene ends were 7 bases for V and 4 bases for J; bases not matched to a gene: 10. This CDR3 spans 14 amino acids. CDR3 loop: CASNLAGGIYEQYF. DNA for the CDR3: TGTGCCAGCAATCTTGCAGGGGGAATATACGAGCAGTACTTC.